This paragraph reports one TCR beta chain. The V gene's germline CDR1 is LGHNT and CDR2 FRNRAP. Trimming left V 1 base short and J 9 bases short, with 22 bases between. The CDR3 is 17 residues long. The data originate from a study of blood T cell repertoires in COVID-19. As for the study in general: There were acute and convalescent COVID-19 samples, and they came from the United States, Italy and Spain.

Source study methods: Estimates of nucleated cell counts were drawn from the amplification of reference gene primers. Produced via immunoSEQ multiplex PCR; TCRdb's table is partial and in-frame only. V and J calls and clone size are those listed in that table; D and trimming were worked out from the DNA. Among tens of thousands of clones listed, approximately 79% were seen once. The sample consisted of peripheral blood. The sequence was obtained from a man between 60 and 75 years old with acute or convalescent COVID-19. This chain uses TRBV12-5 with TRBJ2-1; D perhaps matches TRBD1 (7 bases). CDR3 amino acids: CASGLDTAPGQGGEQFF. In nucleotides, the CDR3 is TGTGCTAGTGGTTTGGATACGGCCCCCGGCCAGGGGGGTGAGCAGTTCTTC.